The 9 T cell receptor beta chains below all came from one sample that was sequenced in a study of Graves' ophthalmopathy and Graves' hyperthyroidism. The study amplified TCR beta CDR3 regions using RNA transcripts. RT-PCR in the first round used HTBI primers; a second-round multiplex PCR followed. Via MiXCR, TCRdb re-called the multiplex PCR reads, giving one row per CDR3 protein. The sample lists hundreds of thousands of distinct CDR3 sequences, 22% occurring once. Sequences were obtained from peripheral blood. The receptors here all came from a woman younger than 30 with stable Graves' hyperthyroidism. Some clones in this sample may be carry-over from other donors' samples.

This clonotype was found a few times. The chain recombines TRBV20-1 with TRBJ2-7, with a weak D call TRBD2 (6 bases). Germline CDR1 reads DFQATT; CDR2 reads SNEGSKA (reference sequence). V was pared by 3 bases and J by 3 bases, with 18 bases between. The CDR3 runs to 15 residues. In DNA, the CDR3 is TGCAGTGCTAGTATCTCGGGGGACCTACTCTACGAGCAGTACTTC. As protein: CSASISGDLLYEQYF.

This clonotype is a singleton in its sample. As DNA, the CDR3 is TGTGCCAGCAGCCACCTGTCGGCTGGCGCCAATTCACCCCTCCACTTT. This codes for CASSHLSAGANSPLHF. This sequence joins TRBV12-3 or TRBV12-4 and TRBJ1-6; D is uncertain. This CDR3 has 16 residues. V was clipped by 6 bases and J by 7 bases, with 19 bases between them.

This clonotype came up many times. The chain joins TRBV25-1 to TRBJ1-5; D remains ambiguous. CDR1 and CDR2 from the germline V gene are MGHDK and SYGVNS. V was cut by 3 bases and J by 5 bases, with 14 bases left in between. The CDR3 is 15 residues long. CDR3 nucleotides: TGTGCCAGCAGTGATAGGAAACGGGCTGATCAGCCCCAGCATTTT. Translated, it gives CASSDRKRADQPQHF. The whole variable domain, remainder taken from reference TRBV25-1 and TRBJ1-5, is EADIYQTPRYLVIGTGKKITLECSQTMGHDKMYWYQQDPGMELHLIHYSYGVNSTEKGDLSSESTVSRIRTEHFPLTLESARPSHTSQYLCASSDRKRADQPQHFGDGTRLSIL.

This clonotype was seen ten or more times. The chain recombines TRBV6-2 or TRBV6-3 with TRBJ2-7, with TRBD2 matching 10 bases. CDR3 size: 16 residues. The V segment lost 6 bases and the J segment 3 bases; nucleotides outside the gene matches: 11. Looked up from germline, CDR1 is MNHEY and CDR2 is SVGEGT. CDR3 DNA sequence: TGTGCCAGCAGCTCAGCGGGGGGGCCGAAAAACTACGAGCAGTACTTC. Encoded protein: CASSSAGGPKNYEQYF.

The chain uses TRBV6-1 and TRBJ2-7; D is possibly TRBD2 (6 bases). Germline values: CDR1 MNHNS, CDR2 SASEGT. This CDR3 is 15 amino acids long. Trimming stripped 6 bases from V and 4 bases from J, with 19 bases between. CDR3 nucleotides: TGTGCCAGCAGATCAAAAAAAGCGGGCCGATACGAGCAGTACTTC. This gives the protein CASRSKKAGRYEQYF.

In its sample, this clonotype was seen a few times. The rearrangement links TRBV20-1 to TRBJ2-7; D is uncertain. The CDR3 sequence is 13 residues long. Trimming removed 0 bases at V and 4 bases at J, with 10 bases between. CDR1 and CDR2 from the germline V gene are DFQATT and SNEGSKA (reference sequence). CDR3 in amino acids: CSARERFSYEQYF. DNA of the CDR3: TGCAGTGCTAGAGAACGGTTTTCTTACGAGCAGTACTTC.

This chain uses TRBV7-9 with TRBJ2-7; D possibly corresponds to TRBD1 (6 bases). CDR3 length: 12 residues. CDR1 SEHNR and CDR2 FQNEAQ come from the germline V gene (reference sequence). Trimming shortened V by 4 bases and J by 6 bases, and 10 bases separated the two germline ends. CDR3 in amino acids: CASSWDNGEQYF. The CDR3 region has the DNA TGTGCCAGCAGCTGGGACAATGGCGAGCAGTACTTC.

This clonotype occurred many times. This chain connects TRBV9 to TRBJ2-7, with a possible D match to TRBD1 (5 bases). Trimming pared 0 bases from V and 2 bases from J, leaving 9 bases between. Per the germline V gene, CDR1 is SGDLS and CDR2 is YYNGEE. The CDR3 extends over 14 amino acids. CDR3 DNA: TGTGCCAGCAGCGTAGGACAGTTAGCCTACGAGCAGTACTTC. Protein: CASSVGQLAYEQYF.

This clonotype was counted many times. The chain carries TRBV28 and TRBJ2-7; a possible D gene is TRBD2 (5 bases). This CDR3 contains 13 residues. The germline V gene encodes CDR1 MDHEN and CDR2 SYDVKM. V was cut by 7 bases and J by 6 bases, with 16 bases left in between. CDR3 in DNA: TGTGCCAGCACCCCCCGGCGGGTCGGCGAGCAGTACTTC. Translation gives CASTPRRVGEQYF.